This T cell receptor (beta chain) was sequenced during a study of somatic mutations in cytotoxic T cells in rheumatoid arthritis. Study in general: Certain V beta antibody-stained T-cell populations, V beta1+ cells sequenced for TCRB among them, were flow-sorted to nearly 100% purity.

Some clones are missing from TCRdb's copy, which holds only in-frame ones; the method was immunoSEQ multiplex PCR. Here the sample spans about 25,000 clones, nearly 75% being singletons. As healthy controls, the study included blood donors who had a median age of approximately 50 years (range about 21-80) and were about 56% female. The CDR3 has 13 residues. V lost 8 bases, J lost 3 bases, and 5 bases stayed unmatched. Germline CDR1 MNHEY, CDR2 SMNVEV (reference sequence). This clone has more than one count but fewer than ten. Sequenced: CD8+ T cells sorted from blood. The receptor comes from a woman aged 18-29 years in good health. The chain links TRBV27 to TRBJ2-7; 9 positions agree with TRBD1. The DNA of the CDR3 is TGTGCCAGCGGGACAGGGAGGTTCTACGAGCAGTACTTC. It yields the protein CASGTGRFYEQYF.